Shown below are 22 T cell receptor beta chains from a single sample sequenced in a study of T cell responses to AZD1222 COVID-19 vaccine. The protocol was immunoSEQ multiplex PCR, while the TCRdb copy is restricted to in-frame clones and leaves out a portion. The sample lists under 200,000 clones, 85% to 95% occurring once. The sample in question was peripheral blood, obtained on day 0 of AZD1222 vaccination. The receptor set was obtained from an adult in good health.

The chain employs TRBV11-2 and TRBJ1-6, with a tentative D call TRBD1 (5 bases). This CDR3 comprises 15 residues. CDR1 SGHAT and CDR2 FQNNGV come from the germline V gene. Trimming left V 5 bases short and J 5 bases short, with 13 bases between. The CDR3 region is CASSPQGPDNSPLHF. CDR3 DNA: TGTGCCAGCAGCCCTCAGGGCCCCGATAATTCACCCCTCCACTTT.

The chain uses TRBV3-1 (or the pseudogene TRBV3-2) and TRBJ1-5, with D maybe TRBD1 (6 bases). CDR1 is LGHDT, CDR2 YNNKEL, per germline (reference sequence). The V end lost 4 bases, the J end lost 6 bases, and 16 bases lay between the germline ends. The CDR3 spans 15 residues. The CDR3 spells CASSPEGGVGQPQHF. DNA of the CDR3: TGTGCCAGCAGCCCGGAGGGGGGGGTCGGTCAGCCCCAGCATTTT.

The V call is TRBV5-1, the J call TRBJ1-2, with a weak D call TRBD1 (5 bases). The ends were cut back, 5 bases at V and 3 bases at J, with 14 bases in the middle. This CDR3 is 14 amino acids long. The V gene's germline CDR1 is SGHRS and CDR2 YFSETQ. In DNA form, the CDR3 reads TGCGCCAGCAGTTCGGGGGATCTAGACTATGGCTACACCTTC. Its protein is CASSSGDLDYGYTF.

This chain links TRBV6-1 with TRBJ1-1; TRBD1 aligns across 8 bases. The V gene's germline CDR1 is MNHNS and CDR2 SASEGT. The CDR3 has 16 residues. The J segment lost 5 bases and the V segment lost 1 base, leaving 9 bases of the junction unmatched. In nucleotides, the CDR3 is TGTGCCAGCAGTGAAGATGTCAGGGGGCTTGGAACTGAAGCTTTCTTT. Amino acid sequence: CASSEDVRGLGTEAFF.

The chain is built from TRBV5-1 and TRBJ1-1; D might be TRBD1 (6 bases). CDR3 length equals 14 residues. Germline lookup yields CDR1 SGHRS and CDR2 YFSETQ. Trimming took off 6 bases at V and 1 base at J, with 13 bases between the two ends. The CDR3 DNA follows: TGCGCCAGCACCCGAGAAGGGGGGAACACTGAAGCTTTCTTT. Translated, it gives CASTREGGNTEAFF. Full variable domain (rest looked up from reference TRBV5-1 and TRBJ1-1): KAGVTQTPRYLIKTRGQQVTLSCSPISGHRSVSWYQQTPGQGLQFLFEYFSETQRNKGNFPGRFSGRQFSNSRSEMNVSTLELGDSALYLCASTREGGNTEAFFGQGTRLTVV.

The rearrangement links TRBV2 to TRBJ2-1; TRBD2 agrees at 13 bases. This CDR3 contains 17 residues. With V trimmed by 7 bases and J by 8 bases, 14 bases remained unmatched. Germline assignment: CDR1 SNHLY and CDR2 FYNNEI. The DNA of the CDR3 is TGTGCCAGCACCGTACTACAACTAGCGGGGGGGCCACATGAGCAGTTCTTC. This gives the protein CASTVLQLAGGPHEQFF.

The rearrangement links TRBV10-3 to TRBJ1-5; 9 bases fit TRBD1. The V gene end was trimmed by 3 bases and the J gene end by 4 bases; junction bases not matched to a gene: 4. The CDR3 is made up of 15 amino acids. CDR1 is ENHRY and CDR2 is SYGVKD in the germline V gene. The CDR3 sequence: CAISDPGTGNQPQHF. CDR3 coding DNA: TGTGCCATCAGTGACCCGGGGACAGGGAATCAGCCCCAGCATTTT.

The J gene is TRBJ1-5, the V gene TRBV27; TRBD1 aligns across 8 bases. This CDR3 comprises 18 residues. From germline, CDR1 is MNHEY and CDR2 SMNVEV (reference sequence). The ends lost 5 bases at V and 3 bases at J; junction bases unmatched: 15. CDR3 bases: TGTGCCAGCAGTCGCTATTGGGACAGGCGTAACGACAATCAGCCCCAGCATTTT. Translation: CASSRYWDRRNDNQPQHF.

This sequence joins TRBV18 and TRBJ1-3; tentative D call: TRBD1 (6 bases). This CDR3 is 14 amino acids long. In germline, CDR1 is KGHSH, CDR2 LQKENI. Trimming removed 3 bases from V and 0 bases from J, with 6 bases in between. The CDR3 nucleotides are TGTGCCAGCTCACCGGACAGCTCTGGAAACACCATATATTTT. This gives the protein CASSPDSSGNTIYF.

DNA of the CDR3: TGTGCCAGCAGCTCGGGACAGGGCCTCTATGGCTACACCTTC. Amino acids: CASSSGQGLYGYTF. The chain links TRBV7-2 to TRBJ1-2; 9 bases align to TRBD1. Germline CDR1 and CDR2: SGHTA and FQGNSA. The V gene end was trimmed by 4 bases and the J gene end by 4 bases; junction bases not matched to a gene: 4. The CDR3 runs 14 residues.

The CDR3 nucleotides are TGTGCCAGTAGTTTCCGACAGCCTGGAAACACCATATATTTT. The encoded protein is CASSFRQPGNTIYF. The V call is TRBV19, the J call TRBJ1-3; possible D gene TRBD1, 5 bases. Deletions cut 5 bases from V and 2 bases from J, with 10 bases between. The CDR3 extends over 14 amino acids. Germline lookup yields CDR1 LNHDA and CDR2 SQIVND (reference sequence).

The chain has TRBV7-9 and TRBJ1-2, with D hard to call. The germline CDR1 and CDR2 sequences are SEHNR and FQNEAQ (reference sequence). V was trimmed by 5 bases and J by 3 bases, leaving 10 bases between them. The CDR3 totals 13 residues. The CDR3 reads CASSAAPYYGYTF. The CDR3 DNA is TGTGCCAGCAGCGCAGCCCCGTACTATGGCTACACCTTC.

This clone was counted a single time. The chain employs TRBV14 and TRBJ2-3; 7 bases match TRBD1. Per germline, CDR1 SGHDN and CDR2 FVKESK. V gave up 3 bases and J gave up 3 bases; unmatched junction bases: 9. The CDR3 loop spans 16 amino acids. CDR3 in amino acids: CASSHVGRGITDTQYF. CDR3 in DNA: TGTGCCAGCAGCCATGTGGGCAGGGGGATAACAGATACGCAGTATTTT.

The rearrangement links TRBV19 to TRBJ2-7; no firm D call. V was pared by 3 bases and J by 2 bases, with 11 bases between. This CDR3 contains 14 residues. Germline CDR1 is LNHDA and CDR2 is SQIVND (reference sequence). The CDR3 DNA follows: TGTGCCAGTAGTATGACCCACGGAACCTACGAGCAGTACTTC. Translation gives CASSMTHGTYEQYF.

The chain is built from TRBV2 and TRBJ1-1; D remains unclear. Trimming took 7 bases from V and 1 from J, leaving 16 bases between them. The germline CDR1 and CDR2 sequences are SNHLY and FYNNEI. The CDR3 is 15 residues long. Written as DNA, the CDR3 is TGTGCCAGCACCAATTCCTGGTCCACGAACACTGAAGCTTTCTTT. Its protein is CASTNSWSTNTEAFF.

V and J are TRBV10-1 and TRBJ2-1; D tentatively fits TRBD1 or TRBD2 (5 bases each). Germline V lookup: CDR1 WNHNN, CDR2 SYGVQD (reference sequence). The CDR3 runs to 16 residues. The ends were cut back, 4 bases at V and 0 bases at J, with 13 bases in the middle. In nucleotides, the CDR3 is TGCGCCAGCAGTGCATTAGGGACCGGCTCCTACAATGAGCAGTTCTTC. It is translated as CASSALGTGSYNEQFF.

This clone has just a few counts. The chain has TRBV29-1 and TRBJ2-7, with no clear D. The ends were cut back, 2 bases at V and 4 bases at J, with 12 bases in the middle. The germline V gene has CDR1 SQVTM and CDR2 ANQGSEA. The length of the CDR3 is 13 residues. The CDR3 DNA sequence: TGCAGCGTTGAACAGGATTTATCGTACGAGCAGTACTTC. Amino acid sequence: CSVEQDLSYEQYF.

The J gene is TRBJ2-5, the V gene TRBV7-6; tentatively, D is TRBD1 or TRBD2 (6 bases each). Trimming took 1 base from V and 4 from J, leaving 13 bases between them. The germline gives CDR1 SGHVS, CDR2 FNYEAQ. This CDR3 has 15 residues. CDR3 residues: CASSLGPGAGETQYF. CDR3 in DNA: TGTGCCAGCAGCTTAGGTCCGGGGGCGGGAGAGACCCAGTACTTC.

The chain couples TRBV5-1 to TRBJ2-4; D is perhaps TRBD1 or TRBD2 (5 bases each). V was cut by 0 bases and J by 3 bases, with 19 bases left in between. The CDR3 spans 18 residues. Germline V CDR1 and CDR2: SGHRS, YFSETQ. CDR3 sequence: CASSLAGRIFAYKNIQYF. DNA of the CDR3: TGCGCCAGCAGCTTGGCGGGGCGGATATTCGCTTACAAAAACATTCAGTACTTC.

The chain uses TRBV30 and TRBJ1-1; 10 nucleotides agree with TRBD1. The CDR3 contains 12 residues. Trimming cost V 6 bases and J 8 bases; bases outside gene matches: 6. Per the germline V gene, CDR1 is GTSNPN and CDR2 is SVGIG (reference sequence). The CDR3 loop reads CACSGTGEEAFF. The CDR3 coding sequence is TGTGCCTGTTCCGGGACAGGGGAGGAAGCTTTCTTT.

The J gene is TRBJ1-5, the V gene TRBV29-1; D not certain. V lost 7 bases and J lost 2, with 9 bases in between. The germline V gene encodes CDR1 SQVTM and CDR2 ANQGSEA. This CDR3 comprises 12 residues. The CDR3 spells CSAIFGNQPQHF. In DNA, the CDR3 is TGCAGCGCCATTTTCGGCAATCAGCCCCAGCATTTT.

The V and J genes are TRBV30 and TRBJ1-5; unclear D gene. From germline, CDR1 is GTSNPN and CDR2 SVGIG (reference sequence). Trimming shortened V by 2 bases and J by 1 base, and 9 bases separated the two germline ends. The CDR3 loop spans 14 amino acids. CDR3 sequence (DNA): TGTGCCTGGAGTTCGGGGTCGAGCAATCAGCCCCAGCATTTT. Residues: CAWSSGSSNQPQHF.